Listed below are T cell receptor beta chains from one sample, sequenced in a study of T cells in localized non-small cell lung cancer. Sequencing was performed with immunoSEQ multiplex PCR; in TCRdb, only in-frame clones are kept and a portion is missing. The sample lists around 2,200 clones, about 31% occurring once. The sample was normal lung tissue next to the tumor, taken before any cancer treatment. The receptors originated from a female donor aged 60 or older with stage I squamous cell lung carcinoma. Both conserved end residues are part of each CDR3. The order of the fields is clone size, J gene, V gene, D gene, CDR3 DNA, CDR3 protein. The D gene is left open where the match is weak. Clone sizes are given selectively: once, few, many, or a class where the clone is expanded.

clone_size: .
j_call: TRBJ2-3
v_call: TRBV18
d_call: TRBD2
cdr3_nt: TGTGCCAGCTCACCCCTAGCGGGGACTAGCACAGATACGCAGTATTTT
cdr3_aa: CASSPLAGTSTDTQYF

clone_size: .
j_call: TRBJ1-1
v_call: TRBV10-3
d_call: TRBD1
cdr3_nt: TGTGCCATCAGTGAGGCGAGAGGGACAGGGGGCAGGGTCACTGAAGCTTTCTTT
cdr3_aa: CAISEARGTGGRVTEAFF

clone_size: .
j_call: TRBJ2-1
v_call: TRBV18
d_call: .
cdr3_nt: TGTGCCAGCTCACCACTTCAGCCGGGCCGGGGCTACAATGAGCAGTTCTTC
cdr3_aa: CASSPLQPGRGYNEQFF

clone_size: .
j_call: TRBJ2-5
v_call: TRBV18
d_call: .
cdr3_nt: TGTGCCAGCTCACCGGACTTATCCGCGGAGACCCAGTACTTC
cdr3_aa: CASSPDLSAETQYF

clone_size: .
j_call: TRBJ2-7
v_call: TRBV29-1
d_call: .
cdr3_nt: TGCAGCGTTGCGGACAGCCTTTACGAGCAGTACTTC
cdr3_aa: CSVADSLYEQYF

clone_size: medium-sized
j_call: TRBJ1-5
v_call: TRBV5-1
d_call: .
cdr3_nt: TGCGCCAGCAGCCCTGACAGCCCCAATCAGCCCCAGCATTTT
cdr3_aa: CASSPDSPNQPQHF

clone_size: once
j_call: TRBJ2-6
v_call: TRBV5-1
d_call: .
cdr3_nt: TGCGCCAGCAGCTTGGGCCAGGAAGCTGGGGCCAACGTCCTGACTTTC
cdr3_aa: CASSLGQEAGANVLTF

clone_size: .
j_call: TRBJ1-1
v_call: TRBV28
d_call: .
cdr3_nt: TGTGCCAGCAGTTCAACAGGGAGGTTCACTGAAGCTTTCTTT
cdr3_aa: CASSSTGRFTEAFF

clone_size: few
j_call: TRBJ2-1
v_call: TRBV8-2
d_call: .
cdr3_nt: TGTGCCAGCGCGGGCTTGGCTAGCGGTGCGAATGAGCAGTTCTTC
cdr3_aa: CASAGLASGANEQFF

clone_size: few
j_call: TRBJ2-2
v_call: TRBV4-1
d_call: .
cdr3_nt: TGCGCCAGCAGCCAAACTTTAGCGGCCACGGGGCTGTTTTTT
cdr3_aa: CASSQTLAATGLFF

clone_size: few
j_call: TRBJ1-1
v_call: TRBV19
d_call: .
cdr3_nt: TGTGCCAGTAGTATCACGGCGAACACTGAAGCTTTCTTT
cdr3_aa: CASSITANTEAFF

clone_size: few
j_call: TRBJ1-2
v_call: TRBV28
d_call: TRBD1
cdr3_nt: TGTGCCACCCTAGGACAGGGTTTGGGCTACACCTTC
cdr3_aa: CATLGQGLGYTF

clone_size: .
j_call: TRBJ2-5
v_call: TRBV18
d_call: .
cdr3_nt: TGTGCCAGCTCACCACCGGGAGGGGGCCAAGAGACCCAGTACTTC
cdr3_aa: CASSPPGGGQETQYF

clone_size: .
j_call: TRBJ2-1
v_call: TRBV15
d_call: TRBD2
cdr3_nt: TGTGCCACCAGCTCTCGGTCGGGAGGGCCGGGATCCTACAATGAGCAGTTCTTC
cdr3_aa: CATSSRSGGPGSYNEQFF

clone_size: few
j_call: TRBJ2-1
v_call: TRBV9
d_call: TRBD1
cdr3_nt: TGTGCCAGCAGCGTAGAGGGACAGGGGGGCAATGAGCAGTTCTTC
cdr3_aa: CASSVEGQGGNEQFF

clone_size: .
j_call: TRBJ1-1
v_call: TRBV6-8
d_call: TRBD1
cdr3_nt: TGTGCCAGCAGTTACGGCAGGGGGCGGGTCACTGAAGCTTTCTTT
cdr3_aa: CASSYGRGRVTEAFF

clone_size: .
j_call: TRBJ1-4
v_call: TRBV9
d_call: .
cdr3_nt: TGTGCCAGCAGCGCGCTGACAGGCCTTAATGAAAAACTGTTTTTT
cdr3_aa: CASSALTGLNEKLFF

clone_size: .
j_call: TRBJ1-1
v_call: TRBV5-1
d_call: .
cdr3_nt: TGCGCCAGCAGGGACGAATTGGGGGGTAAGACTGAAGCTTTCTTT
cdr3_aa: CASRDELGGKTEAFF

clone_size: .
j_call: TRBJ2-5
v_call: TRBV29-1
d_call: .
cdr3_nt: TGCAGCGTTGAACGCGGATTGGGGGGGACCCAGTACTTC
cdr3_aa: CSVERGLGGTQYF

clone_size: medium-sized
j_call: TRBJ1-5
v_call: TRBV11-3
d_call: TRBD1
cdr3_nt: TGTGCCAGCAGCGGGTCCGACAGGGGAAATGCTTGGAATCAGCCCCAGCATTTT
cdr3_aa: CASSGSDRGNAWNQPQHF

clone_size: few
j_call: TRBJ2-1
v_call: TRBV4-1
d_call: .
cdr3_nt: TGCGCCAGCAGCCCCCTGGGGCAGAATGAGCAGTTCTTC
cdr3_aa: CASSPLGQNEQFF

clone_size: medium-sized
j_call: TRBJ2-5
v_call: TRBV6-8
d_call: .
cdr3_nt: TGTGCCAGCAGTTCCAGTATGAAGACCCAGTACTTC
cdr3_aa: CASSSSMKTQYF

clone_size: many
j_call: TRBJ2-3
v_call: TRBV11-3
d_call: .
cdr3_nt: TGTGCCAGCAGCTTGGAAGGCAGGGCGGGAGATACGCAGTATTTT
cdr3_aa: CASSLEGRAGDTQYF

clone_size: few
j_call: TRBJ2-3
v_call: TRBV6-8
d_call: .
cdr3_nt: TGTGCCAGCGCCACAGAGTCCACAGATACGCAGTATTTT
cdr3_aa: CASATESTDTQYF

clone_size: .
j_call: TRBJ2-2
v_call: TRBV9
d_call: .
cdr3_nt: TGTGCCAGCAGCGTAGTCCAGGGTAACACCGGGGAGCTGTTTTTT
cdr3_aa: CASSVVQGNTGELFF

clone_size: .
j_call: TRBJ2-5
v_call: TRBV18
d_call: TRBD1
cdr3_nt: TGTGCCAGCTCCCCCGGGACAGAAGAAGAGACCCAGTACTTC
cdr3_aa: CASSPGTEEETQYF

clone_size: .
j_call: TRBJ2-3
v_call: TRBV6-8
d_call: .
cdr3_nt: TGTGCCAGCAGTCCGAATACAATAGTGGGTGGCACAGATACGCAGTATTTT
cdr3_aa: CASSPNTIVGGTDTQYF

clone_size: .
j_call: TRBJ1-2
v_call: TRBV18
d_call: .
cdr3_nt: TGTGCCAGCTCACCACCGAGGGGCTCTGGCTATGGCTACACCTTC
cdr3_aa: CASSPPRGSGYGYTF

clone_size: .
j_call: TRBJ2-1
v_call: TRBV29-1
d_call: TRBD2
cdr3_nt: TGCAGCGTTAGGACCCGTGGGACTAGCGGGAGAATTCCGCACAATGAGCAGTTCTTC
cdr3_aa: CSVRTRGTSGRIPHNEQFF

clone_size: .
j_call: TRBJ2-7
v_call: TRBV5-1
d_call: TRBD2
cdr3_nt: TGCGCCAGCAGCTTGGAGGGCGGGAGCTCCTACGAGCAGTACTTC
cdr3_aa: CASSLEGGSSYEQYF